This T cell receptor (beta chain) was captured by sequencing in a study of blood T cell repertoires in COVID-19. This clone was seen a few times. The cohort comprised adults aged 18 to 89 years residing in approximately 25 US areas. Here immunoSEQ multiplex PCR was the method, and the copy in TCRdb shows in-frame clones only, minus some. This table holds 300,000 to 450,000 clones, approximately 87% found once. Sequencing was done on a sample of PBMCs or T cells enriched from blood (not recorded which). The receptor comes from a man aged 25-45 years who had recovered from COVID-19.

CDR3 loop: CATSNTYEQYF. In nucleotides, the CDR3 is TGTGCCACCAGTAATACCTACGAGCAGTACTTC. The chain recombines TRBV24-1 with TRBJ2-7; D uncertain. V was shortened by 6 bases and J by 2 bases, with 4 bases between the two germline ends. CDR3 length: 11 residues. CDR1 and CDR2 from the germline V gene are KGHDR and SFDVKD.